This T cell receptor (beta chain) came from a study of blood T cell repertoires in COVID-19. Study summary: The samples span acute and convalescent COVID-19 from the United States, Italy and Spain. The cDNA or gDNA used as material had been derived from T cells, B-cell-depleted T cells, or PBMCs.

CDR1 SGDLS and CDR2 YYNGEE come from the germline V gene. Losses at the gene ends were 4 bases for V and 4 bases for J; bases not matched to a gene: 6. CDR3 size: 15 residues. This table comes from immunoSEQ multiplex PCR, and its TCRdb copy is limited to in-frame clones, with some not included. Among roughly 260,000 clones listed, more than 90% were seen once. Seattle patients were enrolled during active infection and followed longitudinally. The chain carries TRBV9 and TRBJ2-1, with 9 bases identical to TRBD1. The TCR sequence derives from a person aged 18 to 30 with COVID-19, enrolled during active disease. Sequenced sample: peripheral blood. CDR3 DNA sequence: TGTGCCAGCAGCCAGACAGGGGGATCGTACAATGAGCAGTTCTTC. Amino acids: CASSQTGGSYNEQFF.